This TCR beta chain was sequenced in a study of human T cells and chemical hapten exposure. Study-level findings and limits: Every donor had alopecia, and their immune response may therefore differ from healthy people's.

Time point in this sample: patch test 1, 2 weeks after DPC sensitization. Treatment noted: therapeutic diphenylcyclopropenone sensitization with weekly scalp DPC. MiXCR was run by TCRdb on the RACE reads, yielding one entry per CDR3 protein. The table lists about 380,000 distinct CDR3 sequences, around 5% of them singletons. Turning to this clonotype: As yet, its antigen is unknown.

There are 13 residues in the CDR3. Germline CDR1 is LGHNT and CDR2 is FRNRAP. V lost 0 bases and J lost 9, with 9 bases in between. The sequence was collected from a woman in her fifties or sixties with alopecia areata. Some clones in this sample may be carry-over from other donors' samples. The chain uses TRBV12-5 and TRBJ1-5, with unresolved D. The sequencing used whole blood, collected in connection with sensitization to the hapten diphenylcyclopropenone (DPC). CDR3 sequence (DNA): TGTGCTAGTGGTTTGGTAGACGGAAGGCCCCAGCATTTT. It codes for CASGLVDGRPQHF.